This record covers a single TCR beta chain. The entry originates in a study of T cell changes during pregnancy in multiple sclerosis. The method was immunoSEQ multiplex PCR; TCRdb's version includes in-frame clones alone and lacks a portion of them. The sample yields about 40,000 clones, 92% seen once. The receptor was derived from a female donor with multiple sclerosis, enrolled in a pregnancy study. The sequencing used CD8+ T cells from peripheral blood mononuclear cells, collected in the third trimester of pregnancy.

CDR3 DNA: TGTGCCAGCAGTCGGTGGACAGGGAACACCGGGGAGCTGTTTTTT. Protein product: CASSRWTGNTGELFF. V gene TRBV6-5 combines with J gene TRBJ2-2; 7 bases are a match to TRBD1. This CDR3 comprises 15 residues. V shed 5 bases and J 1 base; nucleotides not matched to a gene: 4. CDR1 is MNHEY, CDR2 SVGAGI, per germline.